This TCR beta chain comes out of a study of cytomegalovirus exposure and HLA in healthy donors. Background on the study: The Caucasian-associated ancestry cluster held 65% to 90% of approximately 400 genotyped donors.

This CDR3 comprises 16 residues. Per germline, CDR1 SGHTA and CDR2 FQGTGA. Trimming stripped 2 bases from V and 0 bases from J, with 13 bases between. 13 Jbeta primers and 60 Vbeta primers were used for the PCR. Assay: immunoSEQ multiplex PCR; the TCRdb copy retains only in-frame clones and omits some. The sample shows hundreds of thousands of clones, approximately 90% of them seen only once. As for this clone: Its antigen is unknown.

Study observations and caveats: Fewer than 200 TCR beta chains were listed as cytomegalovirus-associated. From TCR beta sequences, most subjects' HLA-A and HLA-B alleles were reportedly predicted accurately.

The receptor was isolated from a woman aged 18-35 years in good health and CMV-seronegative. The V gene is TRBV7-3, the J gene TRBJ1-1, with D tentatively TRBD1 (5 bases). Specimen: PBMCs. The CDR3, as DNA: TGTGCCAGCAGCTTATTGGGGGGAACGGTGAACACTGAAGCTTTCTTT. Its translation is CASSLLGGTVNTEAFF.